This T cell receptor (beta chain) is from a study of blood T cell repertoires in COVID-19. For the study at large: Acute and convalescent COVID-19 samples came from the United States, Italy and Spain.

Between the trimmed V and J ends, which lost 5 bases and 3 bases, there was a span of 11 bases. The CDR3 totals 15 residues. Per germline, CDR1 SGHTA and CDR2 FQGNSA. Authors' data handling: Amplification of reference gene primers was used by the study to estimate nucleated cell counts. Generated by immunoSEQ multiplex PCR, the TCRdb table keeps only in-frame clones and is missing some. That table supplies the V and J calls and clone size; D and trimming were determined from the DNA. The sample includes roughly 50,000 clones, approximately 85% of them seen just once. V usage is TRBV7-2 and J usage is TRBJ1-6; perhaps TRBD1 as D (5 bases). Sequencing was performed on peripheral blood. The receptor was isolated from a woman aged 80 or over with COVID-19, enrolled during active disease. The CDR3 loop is CASSPQGLYNSPLHF. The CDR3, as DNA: TGTGCCAGCAGCCCGCAGGGCCTCTATAATTCACCCCTCCACTTT.